The 29 T cell receptor beta chains below all came from one sample that was sequenced in a study of blood T cell repertoires in COVID-19. Sequenced by immunoSEQ multiplex PCR; TCRdb stores in-frame clones only, minus some. The table has some 180,000 clones, more than 80% seen once; the top ten hold 9.5% to 12%. Sequenced input: peripheral blood. The receptors derive from a woman aged 40 to 49 with COVID-19, enrolled during active disease.

This rearrangement joins TRBV7-9 to TRBJ2-3; D may be TRBD1 (6 bases). The CDR3 contains 15 residues. Germline CDR1 SEHNR, CDR2 FQNEAQ (reference sequence). V lost 5 bases and J 4 bases, leaving 16 bases between the germline ends. DNA of the CDR3: TGTGCCAGCAGCCAAGGGACACCTGGAGCAGATACGCAGTATTTT. This encodes CASSQGTPGADTQYF.

This chain uses TRBV28 with TRBJ1-6; D is unclear. The germline gives CDR1 MDHEN, CDR2 SYDVKM. The germline V and J ends were trimmed by 3 bases and 14 bases, with 14 bases remaining between them. CDR3 size: 13 residues. The CDR3 is CASSFAQDIALHF. The CDR3 bases are TGTGCCAGCAGTTTCGCCCAGGATATAGCCCTCCACTTT. Using reference TRBV28 and TRBJ1-6 for the parts outside the CDR3, the full variable domain is DVKVTQSSRYLVKRTGEKVFLECVQDMDHENMFWYRQDPGLGLRLIYFSYDVKMKEKGDIPEGYSVSREKKERFSLILESASTNQTSMYLCASSFAQDIALHFGNGTRLTVT.

This clone was observed once. The chain employs TRBV3-1 (or the pseudogene TRBV3-2) and TRBJ2-7; 7 nucleotides agree with TRBD2. From germline, CDR1 is LGHDT and CDR2 YNNKEL (reference sequence). CDR3 length equals 14 residues. The DNA for the CDR3 is TGTGCCAGCAGCCAGTCTATAGAAGGGAGGGGACTTGTCGTC. This gives the protein CASSQSIEGRGLVV.

This clone turned up a few times. The gene calls are TRBV19 and TRBJ2-1; perhaps TRBD1 as D (6 bases). CDR3 size: 13 residues. The germline V gene has CDR1 LNHDA and CDR2 SQIVND (reference sequence). Trimming took off 5 bases at V and 6 bases at J, with 11 bases between the two ends. The CDR3 nucleotides are TGTGCCAGTAGTCCACAAGGGGGCAATGAGCAGTTCTTC. Amino acid sequence: CASSPQGGNEQFF.

The chain couples TRBV6-1 to TRBJ2-7; 8 bases agree with TRBD1. Per the germline V gene, CDR1 is MNHNS and CDR2 is SASEGT. This CDR3 is 17 amino acids long. The trim removed 0 bases at V and 1 base at J, leaving 8 bases unmatched. DNA of the CDR3: TGTGCCAGCAGTGAAGCGGTGGGGACAGGAGGGTCCTACGAGCAGTACTTC. It codes for CASSEAVGTGGSYEQYF.

This clone turned up a few times. V is TRBV11-2 and J is TRBJ1-2, with D unclear. V lost 4 bases, J lost 4 bases, and 19 bases lay in between. The CDR3 runs 16 residues. CDR1 and CDR2 from the germline V gene are SGHAT and FQNNGV. The chain's CDR3 is CASSYAGTKGTYGYTF. The CDR3 nucleotides are TGTGCCAGCAGCTACGCGGGCACAAAAGGTACCTATGGCTACACCTTC. The full variable domain, with the rest looked up from reference TRBV11-2 and TRBJ1-2, is EAGVAQSPRYKIIEKRQSVAFWCNPISGHATLYWYQQILGQGPKLLIQFQNNGVVDDSQLPKDRFSAERLKGVDSTLKIQPAKLEDSAVYLCASSYAGTKGTYGYTFGSGTRLTVV.

This chain uses TRBV6-5 with TRBJ2-3; 16 bases line up with TRBD2. CDR1 and CDR2 from the germline V gene are MNHEY and SVGAGI. Trimming cost V 6 bases and J 7 bases; bases outside gene matches: 4. The length of the CDR3 is 15 residues. CDR3 DNA sequence: TGTGCCAGCAGGGGACTAGCGGGGGGGCTGAATACGCAGTATTTT. This gives the protein CASRGLAGGLNTQYF.

This clone was seen once. The V gene is TRBV7-3, the J gene TRBJ2-1; 7 bases are a match to TRBD2. The ends lost 1 base at V and 0 bases at J; junction bases unmatched: 6. Germline V lookup: CDR1 SGHTA, CDR2 FQGTGA. The CDR3 is made up of 17 amino acids. CDR3 sequence: CASSLSLAASSYNEQFF. The DNA for the CDR3 is TGTGCCAGCAGCTTAAGTCTAGCGGCAAGCTCCTACAATGAGCAGTTCTTC.

The V and J genes are TRBV6-4 and TRBJ2-1; D assignment may be TRBD1 or TRBD2 (5 bases each). V gave up 10 bases and J gave up 9 bases, with 19 bases separating them. There are 13 residues in the CDR3. CDR1 and CDR2 from the germline V gene are MRHNA and SNTAGT. The CDR3 bases are TGTGCCACCAGAGGGGCAGGCCAGTTTGAGCAGTTCTTC. It translates to CATRGAGQFEQFF.

The rearrangement links TRBV29-1 to TRBJ2-6; 7 bases align to TRBD2. Germline V CDR1 and CDR2: SQVTM, ANQGSEA. The CDR3 totals 17 residues. The junction had 13 bases not matched to a gene; V was cut back by 6 bases and J by 2 bases. The CDR3 region is CSVLIWREKAGANVLTF. CDR3 in DNA: TGCAGCGTCTTGATATGGCGGGAGAAGGCTGGGGCCAACGTCCTGACTTTC.

The J gene is TRBJ2-5, the V gene TRBV12-3 or TRBV12-4, with 8 nucleotides matching TRBD1. V lost 7 bases and J lost 7; bases outside the gene matches: 8. The CDR3 is 13 amino acids. In DNA form, the CDR3 reads TGTGCCAGCACCTCGGACAGGGCGGGGACCCAGTACTTC. As protein: CASTSDRAGTQYF.

The chain combines TRBV27 with TRBJ1-5; the match to TRBD1 covers 7 bases. The CDR3 is 14 residues long. CDR1 and CDR2 from the germline V gene are MNHEY and SMNVEV (reference sequence). The ends lost 3 bases at V and 3 bases at J; junction bases unmatched: 2. The CDR3 DNA is TGTGCCAGCAGTTTGACAGGGATCAATCAGCCCCAGCATTTT. Amino acid sequence: CASSLTGINQPQHF.

The rearrangement uses TRBV9 and TRBJ2-3; D not resolved. This CDR3 has 15 amino acids. Trimming took 0 bases from V and 0 from J, leaving 8 bases between them. The germline V gene has CDR1 SGDLS and CDR2 YYNGEE. The CDR3 DNA is TGTGCCAGCAGCGTAGGCCAAACTAGCACAGATACGCAGTATTTT. Translation gives CASSVGQTSTDTQYF.

The chain recombines TRBV7-8 with TRBJ2-7; the D is unclear. There are 16 residues in the CDR3. The germline CDR1 and CDR2 sequences are SGHVS and FQNEAQ. Trimming left V 5 bases short and J 0 bases short, with 17 bases between. CDR3 in DNA: TGTGCCAGCAGCATAATCGCTAACAGCAACTCCTACGAGCAGTACTTC. This codes for CASSIIANSNSYEQYF.

The rearrangement links TRBV19 to TRBJ2-1, with D possibly matching TRBD2 (6 bases). Germline V gene data show CDR1 as LNHDA and CDR2 as SQIVND (reference sequence). The CDR3 covers 13 residues. V shed 7 bases and J shed 6 bases, with 13 bases lying between them. CDR3 in amino acids: CASIGGGVNEQFF. For the CDR3, the DNA is TGTGCCAGTATCGGTGGAGGGGTCAATGAGCAGTTCTTC.

The chain is built from TRBV10-1 and TRBJ2-6; tentatively, D is TRBD1 (6 bases). The CDR3 spans 18 residues. Looked up from germline, CDR1 is WNHNN and CDR2 is SYGVQD (reference sequence). With 4 bases removed from V and 0 bases from J, the gap between germline ends came to 16 bases. The CDR3: CASSVVAGTSSGANVLTF. CDR3 coding DNA: TGCGCCAGCAGTGTGGTGGCAGGGACATCCTCTGGGGCCAACGTCCTGACTTTC.

This chain links TRBV7-9 with TRBJ2-2, with 10 bases lining up with TRBD2. V was clipped by 5 bases and J by 6 bases; unmatched bases: 12. There are 17 residues in the CDR3. The germline V gene has CDR1 SEHNR and CDR2 FQNEAQ (reference sequence). The CDR3 region has the DNA TGTGCCAGCAGCACCTCGCAAGCGGGGGGGTTCTCCGGGGAGCTGTTTTTT. Protein sequence: CASSTSQAGGFSGELFF.

The chain carries TRBV18 and TRBJ2-1; D is perhaps TRBD1 (5 bases). The CDR3 is made up of 14 amino acids. The germline V gene has CDR1 KGHSH and CDR2 LQKENI. Trimming took 2 bases from V and 7 from J, leaving 12 bases between them. CDR3 sequence: CASSPGQDLNEQFF. DNA of the CDR3: TGTGCCAGCTCACCAGGACAAGATCTTAATGAGCAGTTCTTC. Full variable domain (missing parts from reference TRBV18 and TRBJ2-1): NAGVMQNPRHLVRRRGQEARLRCSPMKGHSHVYWYRQLPEEGLKFMVYLQKENIIDESGMPKERFSAEFPKEGPSILRIQQVVRGDSAAYFCASSPGQDLNEQFFGPGTRLTVL.

This rearrangement joins TRBV9 to TRBJ2-2; TRBD2 matches 10 bases. With V trimmed by 9 bases and J by 0 bases, 2 bases remained unmatched. The CDR3 has 14 residues. Germline CDR1 SGDLS, CDR2 YYNGEE. The CDR3 sequence is CATGLAPNTGELFF. For the CDR3, the DNA is TGTGCCACGGGACTAGCGCCGAACACCGGGGAGCTGTTTTTT.

This chain uses TRBV2 with TRBJ2-2, with D possibly being TRBD1 (5 bases). The germline CDR1 and CDR2 sequences are SNHLY and FYNNEI. CDR3 length: 14 amino acids. V lost 5 bases and J lost 1, with 8 bases in between. CDR3 region: CASSRQRNTGELFF. The CDR3 coding sequence is TGTGCCAGCAGTAGACAGAGGAACACCGGGGAGCTGTTTTTT.

This chain connects TRBV15 to TRBJ1-5; 8 bases match TRBD1. The ends lost 0 bases at V and 6 bases at J; junction bases unmatched: 7. This CDR3 has 16 amino acids. The V gene's germline CDR1 is LNHNV and CDR2 YYDKDF (reference sequence). The CDR3 region is CATSRDDRGSVQPQHF. CDR3 in DNA: TGTGCCACCAGCAGAGATGACAGGGGATCGGTTCAGCCCCAGCATTTT. The full variable domain, rest sourced from reference TRBV15 and TRBJ1-5, is DAMVIQNPRYQVTQFGKPVTLSCSQTLNHNVMYWYQQKSSQAPKLLFHYYDKDFNNEADTPDNFQSRRPNTSFCFLDIRSPGLGDTAMYLCATSRDDRGSVQPQHFGDGTRLSIL.

The chain combines TRBV15 with TRBJ1-6; perhaps TRBD1 as D (6 bases). Germline V lookup: CDR1 LNHNV, CDR2 YYDKDF (reference sequence). V was cut by 2 bases and J by 7 bases, with 12 bases left in between. CDR3 size: 15 residues. DNA for the CDR3: TGTGCCACCAGCAGATACCAGGGGCCAAATTCACCCCTCCACTTT. It specifies CATSRYQGPNSPLHF.

The rearrangement joins TRBV25-1 to TRBJ2-7; D call uncertain. The CDR3 consists of 12 residues. Germline V CDR1 and CDR2: MGHDK, SYGVNS. Trimming took 2 bases from V and 3 from J, leaving 5 bases between them. The CDR3 here is CASSEGDYEQYF. CDR3 in DNA: TGTGCCAGCAGTGAAGGAGACTACGAGCAGTACTTC.

This clone was recorded a few times. The chain couples TRBV30 to TRBJ1-1; no clear D. This CDR3 contains 15 residues. Deletions cut 0 bases from V and 5 bases from J, with 16 bases between. Germline V gives CDR1 GTSNPN, CDR2 SVGIG (reference sequence). CDR3 nucleotide sequence: TGTGCCTGGAGTGTACGAACGGCCCGGAGGACTGAAGCTTTCTTT. This encodes CAWSVRTARRTEAFF.

A single count supports this clone. This chain links TRBV19 with TRBJ1-5; maybe TRBD1 (6 bases). CDR3 size: 15 residues. Trimming removed 7 bases from V and 2 bases from J, with 15 bases in between. The germline CDR1 and CDR2 sequences are LNHDA and SQIVND (reference sequence). In DNA, the CDR3 is TGTGCCAGTAATACAGGGAGTGGAGGCAATCAGCCCCAGCATTTT. It yields the protein CASNTGSGGNQPQHF.

V is TRBV19 and J is TRBJ2-6; D may be TRBD1 (5 bases). CDR3 length: 16 amino acids. V was trimmed by 11 bases and J by 2 bases, leaving 19 bases between them. Germline V lookup: CDR1 LNHDA, CDR2 SQIVND (reference sequence). The CDR3 region has the DNA TGTGCCGCCGCCATGGGGCGCCTCCCTGGGGCCAACGTCCTGACTTTC. Translating gives CAAAMGRLPGANVLTF.

This sequence joins TRBV19 and TRBJ1-2; no firm D call. The CDR3 is made up of 15 amino acids. Trimming removed 4 bases from V and 0 bases from J, with 12 bases in between. Germline CDR1 reads LNHDA; CDR2 reads SQIVND (reference sequence). In DNA, the CDR3 is TGTGCCAGTAGTAAGTTTACAGACACTAACTATGGCTACACCTTC. This translates into CASSKFTDTNYGYTF.

This chain uses TRBV10-2 with TRBJ1-1; a possible D gene is TRBD1 (6 bases). Germline values: CDR1 WSHSY, CDR2 SAAADI. V lost 9 bases, J lost 3 bases, and 14 bases lay in between. This CDR3 has 13 amino acids. The CDR3 spells CARRRQADTEAFF. The DNA of the CDR3 is TGCGCCAGGCGAAGACAGGCCGACACTGAAGCTTTCTTT.

This chain uses TRBV3-1 (or the pseudogene TRBV3-2) with TRBJ2-7; a possible D gene is TRBD2 (5 bases). The length of the CDR3 is 14 residues. Trimming removed 4 bases at V and 0 bases at J, with 10 bases between. Germline CDR1 is LGHDT and CDR2 is YNNKEL (reference sequence). CDR3 loop: CASSPDWSSYEQYF. CDR3 DNA sequence: TGTGCCAGCAGCCCGGACTGGAGCTCCTACGAGCAGTACTTC.